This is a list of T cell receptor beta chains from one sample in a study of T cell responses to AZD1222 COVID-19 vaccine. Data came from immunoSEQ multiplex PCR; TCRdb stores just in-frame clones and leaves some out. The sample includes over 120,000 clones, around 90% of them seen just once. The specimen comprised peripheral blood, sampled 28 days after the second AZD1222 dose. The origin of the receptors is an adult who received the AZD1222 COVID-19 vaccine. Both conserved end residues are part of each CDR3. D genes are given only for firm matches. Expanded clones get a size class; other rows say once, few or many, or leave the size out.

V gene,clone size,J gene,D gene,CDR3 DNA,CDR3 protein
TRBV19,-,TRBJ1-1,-,TGTGCCGCCTCATCCGTCAGTGGCACTGAAGCTTTCTTT,CAASSVSGTEAFF
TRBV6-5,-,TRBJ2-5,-,TGTGCCAGCAGCCCCAGGATGCGGGAGACCCAGTACTTC,CASSPRMRETQYF
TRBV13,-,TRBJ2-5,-,TGTGCCAGCAGCACAAGACGATTGGAGACCCAGTACTTC,CASSTRRLETQYF
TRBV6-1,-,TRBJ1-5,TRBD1,TGTGCCAGCAGTGATATGGACAGGCGCCAGCCCCAGCATTTT,CASSDMDRRQPQHF
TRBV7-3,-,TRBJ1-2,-,TGTGCCAGCAGCCCCTCGGGAGGGGGGTATGGCTACACCTTC,CASSPSGGGYGYTF
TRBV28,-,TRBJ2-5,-,TGTGCCAGCAGCACAGGGCGCCAAGAGACCCAGTACTTC,CASSTGRQETQYF
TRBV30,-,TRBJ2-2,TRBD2,TGTGCTGGTAAACTAGCGGGTTTCACCGGGGAGCTGTTTTTT,CAGKLAGFTGELFF
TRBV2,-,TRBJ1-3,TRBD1,TGTGCCAGCTTATCCGGGACAGGGGGCTGGTCTGGAAACACCATATATTTT,CASLSGTGGWSGNTIYF
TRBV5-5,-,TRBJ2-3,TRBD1,TGTGCCAGCAGCTCGAACCGGGACAGCGCAACCACAGATACGCAGTATTTT,CASSSNRDSATTDTQYF
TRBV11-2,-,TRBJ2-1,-,TGTGCCAGCAGCTTAGTTTACCGGGGACCCCACAATGAGCAGTTCTTC,CASSLVYRGPHNEQFF
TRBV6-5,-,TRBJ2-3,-,TGTGCCAGCAGTTCCCCGGGCACAGATACGCAGTATTTT,CASSSPGTDTQYF
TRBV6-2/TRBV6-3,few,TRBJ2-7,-,TGTGCCAGCAGTCCCTCCTACGAGCAGTACTTC,CASSPSYEQYF
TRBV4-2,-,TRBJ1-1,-,TGTGCCAGCAGCCAAGATCTTTGGACAACCGCCCTGAACACTGAAGCTTTCTTT,CASSQDLWTTALNTEAFF
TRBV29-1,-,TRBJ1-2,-,TGCAGCGTTGGGGGGGGAATTGGGTCGACATTGGATGGCTACACCTTC,CSVGGGIGSTLDGYTF
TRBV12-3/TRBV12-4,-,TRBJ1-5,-,TGTGCCAGCAGGTGGAGCAATCAGCCCCAGCATTTT,CASRWSNQPQHF
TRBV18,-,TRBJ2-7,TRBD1,TGTGCCAGCTCACTGGGGACAGACGGCTACGAGCAGTACTTC,CASSLGTDGYEQYF
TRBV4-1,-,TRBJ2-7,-,TGCGCCAGCAGCCAAGCGACAAGATACGAGCAGTACTTC,CASSQATRYEQYF
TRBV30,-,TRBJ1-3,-,TGTGCCTGGATGACCAGTGGAAACACCATATATTTT,CAWMTSGNTIYF